This entry lists 30 T cell receptor beta chains sequenced from one sample in a study of T cells after yellow fever vaccination. Each CDR3 protein gets one entry after TCRdb re-called the 5' RACE reads with MiXCR. The table includes approximately 550,000 distinct CDR3 sequences, about 14% detected once. The material sequenced was PBMCs, taken on the day of the yellow fever booster vaccination. The receptors shown here come from a man aged 25-40 years who received the YFV17D yellow fever vaccine.

This clonotype was found many times. V is TRBV7-2 and J is TRBJ2-5, with 11 bases lining up with TRBD1. Germline trimming cut 1 base from V and 2 bases from J; bases unmatched to any gene: 3. The germline V gene encodes CDR1 SGHTA and CDR2 FQGNSA. This CDR3 is built from 16 residues. The CDR3 loop reads CASSLVGTGGQETQYF. The CDR3 nucleotides are TGTGCCAGCAGCTTAGTGGGGACAGGGGGACAAGAGACCCAGTACTTC.

J is TRBJ1-5 and V is TRBV18; unclear D gene. The V and J ends lost 2 bases and 7 bases respectively, with 9 bases between them. This CDR3 is 13 amino acids long. Looked up from germline, CDR1 is KGHSH and CDR2 is LQKENI. The CDR3 region has the DNA TGTGCCAGCTCACCAACGGAGGAACAGCCCCAGCATTTT. Its translation is CASSPTEEQPQHF.

This clonotype was seen a handful of times. J is TRBJ2-5 and V is TRBV30, with 12 bases lining up with TRBD2. Germline CDR1 GTSNPN, CDR2 SVGIG (reference sequence). CDR3 size: 12 residues. V shed 7 bases, J shed 7 bases, and the junction held 4 bases outside the gene matches. The CDR3 region has the DNA TGTGCCTTCGGACTAGCGGGAACGACCCAGTACTTC. Its protein product is CAFGLAGTTQYF.

This clonotype was counted a few times. The chain carries TRBV9 and TRBJ2-2; D uncertain. CDR1 SGDLS and CDR2 YYNGEE come from the germline V gene. Trimming pared 6 bases from V and 0 bases from J, leaving 9 bases between. The CDR3 is made up of 14 amino acids. DNA of the CDR3: TGTGCCAGCATGTCAGCAGCGAACACCGGGGAGCTGTTTTTT. Translation gives CASMSAANTGELFF.

This clonotype was seen only a few times. The chain combines TRBV4-3 with TRBJ2-1, with 9 bases identical to TRBD2. The germline V gene has CDR1 LGHNA and CDR2 YSLEER. The CDR3 consists of 17 residues. The trim removed 1 base at V and 6 bases at J, leaving 10 bases unmatched. The CDR3 DNA reads TGCGCCAGCAGCCAAGCACACAGGCTAGCGGGACTCAATGAGCAGTTCTTC. Amino acids: CASSQAHRLAGLNEQFF.

The rearrangement uses TRBV10-3 and TRBJ2-1; perhaps TRBD2 as D (5 bases). The V end was cut by 4 bases, the J end by 3 bases, with 10 bases between. CDR1 and CDR2 from the germline V gene are ENHRY and SYGVKD. The CDR3 is 14 residues long. CDR3 region: CAISGGGLYNEQFF. Here the CDR3 DNA reads TGTGCCATCAGTGGTGGAGGTCTCTACAATGAGCAGTTCTTC.

This clonotype turned up a few times. The J gene is TRBJ1-1, the V gene TRBV7-9, with D hard to call. The CDR3 is made up of 15 amino acids. Germline CDR1 is SEHNR and CDR2 is FQNEAQ (reference sequence). Trimming removed 5 bases at V and 3 bases at J, with 16 bases between. The CDR3 region has the DNA TGTGCCAGCAGCCCCAGGATACGGGCTGACACTGAAGCTTTCTTT. This translates into CASSPRIRADTEAFF.

This clonotype was found a few times. The rearrangement links TRBV30 to TRBJ2-1, with D perhaps matching TRBD1 or TRBD2 (5 bases each). Germline CDR1 is GTSNPN and CDR2 is SVGIG (reference sequence). This CDR3 has 13 residues. Deletions cut 4 bases from V and 4 bases from J, with 11 bases between. The CDR3 bases are TGTGCCTGGAAAACTGGGGGTTACAATGAGCAGTTCTTC. As protein: CAWKTGGYNEQFF.

The J gene is TRBJ1-2, the V gene TRBV7-9, with D unresolved. V lost 5 bases and J lost 6, with 10 bases in between. Germline CDR1 and CDR2: SEHNR and FQNEAQ (reference sequence). CDR3 size: 12 residues. CDR3 nucleotides: TGTGCCAGCAGCCCCTCAGGTGATGGCTACACCTTC. This gives the protein CASSPSGDGYTF.

The V call is TRBV7-9, the J call TRBJ2-5; the D is unclear. V lost 4 bases to trimming and J lost 5 bases, with 11 bases between them. The CDR3 runs 13 residues. Germline V gives CDR1 SEHNR, CDR2 FQNEAQ (reference sequence). The CDR3 DNA reads TGTGCCAGCAGCTCACCGTCTGCCGAGACCCAGTACTTC. Translated, it gives CASSSPSAETQYF.

The J gene is TRBJ1-5, the V gene TRBV5-6; 9 positions agree with TRBD1. CDR3 size: 15 residues. From germline, CDR1 is SGHDT and CDR2 YYEEEE. Germline trimming cut 2 bases from V and 6 bases from J; bases unmatched to any gene: 6. CDR3 in amino acids: CASSFWDRVSQPQHF. In DNA, the CDR3 is TGTGCCAGCAGCTTCTGGGACAGGGTAAGTCAGCCCCAGCATTTT.

This clonotype was seen repeatedly, ten times or more. This chain links TRBV7-3 with TRBJ2-7, with D perhaps matching TRBD2 (5 bases). The V gene's germline CDR1 is SGHTA and CDR2 FQGTGA. CDR3 size: 14 residues. Trimming pared 5 bases from V and 4 bases from J, leaving 15 bases between. CDR3 DNA: TGTGCCAGCAGCCCAGGTCCGGGCGGGTACGAGCAGTACTTC. Amino acid sequence: CASSPGPGGYEQYF.

This rearrangement joins TRBV7-8 to TRBJ2-1; 8 nucleotides align to TRBD2. CDR3 size: 14 residues. V shed 5 bases and J 7 bases; nucleotides not matched to a gene: 7. Germline loops: CDR1 SGHVS, CDR2 FQNEAQ. CDR3 in amino acids: CASSGRLARNEQFF. CDR3 in DNA: TGTGCCAGCAGCGGAAGACTAGCGCGGAATGAGCAGTTCTTC.

The sample holds many counts of this clonotype. The V and J genes are TRBV7-2 and TRBJ2-3; no reliable D call. The CDR3 totals 11 residues. The ends were cut back, 5 bases at V and 6 bases at J, with 6 bases in the middle. From germline, CDR1 is SGHTA and CDR2 FQGNSA. The CDR3 region has the DNA TGTGCCAGCAGCCCCCCCGATACGCAGTATTTT. Its translation is CASSPPDTQYF. The full variable domain, rest sourced from reference TRBV7-2 and TRBJ2-3, is GAGVSQSPSNKVTEKGKDVELRCDPISGHTALYWYRQSLGQGLEFLIYFQGNSAPDKSGLPSDRFSAERTGGSVSTLTIQRTQQEDSAVYLCASSPPDTQYFGPGTRLTVL.

There are a few counts of this clonotype. V and J are TRBV24-1 and TRBJ2-3, with TRBD2 identical over 7 bases. The length of the CDR3 is 12 residues. Germline loops: CDR1 KGHDR, CDR2 SFDVKD. The CDR3 sequence is CGGGISTDTQYF. Written as DNA, the CDR3 is TGTGGGGGGGGGATTAGCACAGATACGCAGTATTTT.

The chain joins TRBV10-3 to TRBJ1-3; a possible D gene is TRBD1 (5 bases). V was trimmed by 0 bases and J by 4 bases, leaving 22 bases between them. The CDR3 sequence is 19 residues long. The germline V gene has CDR1 ENHRY and CDR2 SYGVKD. The CDR3 protein is CAISESSQIQGSGGNTIYF. The CDR3 DNA is TGTGCCATCAGTGAGTCCTCACAAATCCAGGGATCGGGCGGAAACACCATATATTTT.

The V gene is TRBV27, the J gene TRBJ2-1; 10 bases agree with TRBD2. Germline trimming cut 1 base from V and 6 bases from J; bases unmatched to any gene: 6. The CDR3 extends over 16 amino acids. The germline V gene has CDR1 MNHEY and CDR2 SMNVEV (reference sequence). The CDR3 DNA reads as TGTGCCAGCAGTTTATACCTAGCGGGGGTTCGCAATGAGCAGTTCTTC. It specifies CASSLYLAGVRNEQFF.

This clonotype was counted between two and nine times. This rearrangement joins TRBV5-8 to TRBJ2-1, with TRBD1 identical over 10 bases. Losses at the gene ends were 3 bases for V and 7 bases for J; bases not matched to a gene: 7. Germline CDR1 SGHTS, CDR2 YDEGEE. The CDR3 is 15 amino acids. The CDR3 DNA sequence: TGTGCCAGCAGCTCTGGGACAGGGGACAAAAATGAGCAGTTCTTC. This codes for CASSSGTGDKNEQFF.

The sample holds a few counts of this clonotype. The chain joins TRBV4-2 to TRBJ1-2; no clear D. This CDR3 spans 12 amino acids. The V gene's germline CDR1 is LGHNA and CDR2 YNFKEQ. The ends were cut back, 0 bases at V and 7 bases at J, with 6 bases in the middle. The CDR3 region is CASSQDNGGYTF. In DNA, the CDR3 is TGTGCCAGCAGCCAAGATAATGGTGGCTACACCTTC.

The chain recombines TRBV28 with TRBJ2-7, with 7 bases fitting TRBD1. Germline CDR1 is MDHEN and CDR2 is SYDVKM. Germline trimming cut 8 bases from V and 7 bases from J; bases unmatched to any gene: 17. This CDR3 region has 15 residues. CDR3 in amino acids: CASLTYRDRVGEQYF. CDR3 coding DNA: TGTGCCAGCCTAACATACCGAGACAGGGTTGGTGAGCAGTACTTC.

In nucleotides, the CDR3 is TGCGCCAGCAGCTTGGTATCAGCCCTAGCCTCTGGGGCCAACGTCCTGACTTTC. Residues: CASSLVSALASGANVLTF. The V call is TRBV5-1, the J call TRBJ2-6, with D possibly matching TRBD2 (5 bases). Germline values: CDR1 SGHRS, CDR2 YFSETQ. This CDR3 contains 18 residues. V lost 0 bases and J lost 0, with 13 bases in between.

The J gene is TRBJ2-3, the V gene TRBV13; no clear D gene. Trimming cost V 7 bases and J 6 bases, with 14 bases left between them. The CDR3 sequence is 13 residues long. The germline gives CDR1 PRHDT, CDR2 FYEKMQ (reference sequence). In DNA form, the CDR3 reads TGTGCCAGCAAACCTCCGGTGGGGGATACGCAGTATTTT. As protein: CASKPPVGDTQYF.

This clonotype showed up many times. The chain is built from TRBV27 and TRBJ2-6; no firm D call. Trimming took 5 bases from V and 0 from J, leaving 5 bases between them. Germline V lookup: CDR1 MNHEY, CDR2 SMNVEV (reference sequence). CDR3 length equals 14 residues. CDR3 DNA: TGTGCCAGCAGTCTCACCTCTGGGGCCAACGTCCTGACTTTC. It encodes CASSLTSGANVLTF.

Note on this clonotype: The junction and the germline gene differ at one end; a read error may be behind it. The chain couples TRBV30 to TRBJ1-4; D unresolved. CDR1 is GTSNPN, CDR2 SVGIG, per germline (reference sequence). The CDR3 contains 14 residues. The CDR3 sequence is CACPAAATNDKLFF. In DNA, the CDR3 is TGTGCCTGCCCCGCGGCAGCAACTAATGATAAACTGTTTTTT.

This clonotype showed up just a few times. The chain uses TRBV20-1 and TRBJ1-5; the D gene is possibly TRBD1 (6 bases). This CDR3 is built from 15 residues. V shed 6 bases and J shed 0 bases, with 15 bases lying between them. Germline V gene data show CDR1 as DFQATT and CDR2 as SNEGSKA (reference sequence). The CDR3 nucleotides read TGCAGTGCCGTGGGGGCCCTGAATAGCAATCAGCCCCAGCATTTT. Translating it yields CSAVGALNSNQPQHF.

The chain joins TRBV5-1 to TRBJ1-5; 8 nucleotides line up with TRBD1. V dropped 1 base and J dropped 5; count of bases not matched to a gene: 5. CDR1 and CDR2 from the germline V gene are SGHRS and YFSETQ. The CDR3 is 15 amino acids. The CDR3 is CASSLTGGAYQPQHF. The CDR3 DNA reads TGCGCCAGCAGCTTGACAGGGGGGGCCTATCAGCCCCAGCATTTT.

The chain couples TRBV5-6 to TRBJ2-2; D uncertain. The CDR3 is 12 residues long. Trimming pared 6 bases from V and 2 bases from J, leaving 5 bases between. Germline V lookup: CDR1 SGHDT, CDR2 YYEEEE. As DNA, the CDR3 is TGTGCCAGCACTCATAACACCGGGGAGCTGTTTTTT. It codes for CASTHNTGELFF.

The chain links TRBV11-1 to TRBJ2-1; the D is unclear. There are 15 residues in the CDR3. Trimming cost V 5 bases and J 5 bases, with 16 bases left between them. From germline, CDR1 is SGHAT and CDR2 FQDESV (reference sequence). CDR3 coding DNA: TGTGCCAGCAGCCCCCCGTTGGTTGCGCACAATGAGCAGTTCTTC. This encodes CASSPPLVAHNEQFF.

This clonotype was seen a few times. The chain carries TRBV18 and TRBJ2-3; tentative D call: TRBD1 (6 bases). Germline-derived CDR1 and CDR2 are KGHSH and LQKENI. The ends were cut back, 10 bases at V and 0 bases at J, with 14 bases in the middle. The CDR3 contains 14 residues. Here the CDR3 reads CATRGAESTDTQYF. CDR3 DNA: TGTGCCACCAGGGGAGCAGAAAGCACAGATACGCAGTATTTT. Drawing the rest from reference TRBV18 and TRBJ2-3, the complete variable domain is NAGVMQNPRHLVRRRGQEARLRCSPMKGHSHVYWYRQLPEEGLKFMVYLQKENIIDESGMPKERFSAEFPKEGPSILRIQQVVRGDSAAYFCATRGAESTDTQYFGPGTRLTVL.

V usage is TRBV24-1 and J usage is TRBJ2-2; D ambiguous. The length of the CDR3 is 15 residues. The V and J ends lost 3 bases and 4 bases respectively, with 11 bases between them. CDR1 is KGHDR and CDR2 is SFDVKD in the germline V gene. The CDR3 sequence: CATSDIRTATGELFF. The CDR3 DNA reads TGTGCCACCAGTGATATCAGGACGGCCACCGGGGAGCTGTTTTTT.